The sequence of this TCR beta chain was determined in a study of blood T cell repertoires in COVID-19. Trimming pared 6 bases from V and 0 bases from J, leaving 2 bases between. Germline lookup yields CDR1 KGHSH and CDR2 LQKENI. This CDR3 is 12 amino acids long. Original analysis: Estimation of nucleated cell counts was performed using reference gene primer amplification. This table comes from immunoSEQ multiplex PCR, and its TCRdb copy is limited to in-frame clones, with some not included. V and J calls and clone size are given by that table; D and trimming were obtained from the DNA. The table lists around 140,000 clones, 77% of them singletons, with roughly 9% in the top ten. About this clone: At the DNA level, this CDR3 is encoded by other sequences in the same sample as well.

The TCR comes from a woman between 45 and 60 years old with active or convalescent COVID-19. The rearrangement uses TRBV18 and TRBJ2-2, with D unclear. Sequencing used peripheral blood. The CDR3 nucleotides are TGTGCCAGCTCTACGAACACCGGGGAGCTGTTTTTT. This encodes CASSTNTGELFF.